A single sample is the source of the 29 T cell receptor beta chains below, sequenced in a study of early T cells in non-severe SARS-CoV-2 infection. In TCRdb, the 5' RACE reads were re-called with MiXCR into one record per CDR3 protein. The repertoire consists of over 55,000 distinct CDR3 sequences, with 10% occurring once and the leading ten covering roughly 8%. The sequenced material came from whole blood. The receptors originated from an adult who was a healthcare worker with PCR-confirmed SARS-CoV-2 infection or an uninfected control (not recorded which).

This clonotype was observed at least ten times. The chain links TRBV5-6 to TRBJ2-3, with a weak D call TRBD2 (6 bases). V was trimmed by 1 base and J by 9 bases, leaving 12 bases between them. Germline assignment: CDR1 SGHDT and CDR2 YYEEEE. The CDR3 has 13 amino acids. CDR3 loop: CASSLRDFKTQYF. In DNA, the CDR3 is TGTGCCAGCAGCTTGAGGGACTTCAAGACGCAGTATTTT.

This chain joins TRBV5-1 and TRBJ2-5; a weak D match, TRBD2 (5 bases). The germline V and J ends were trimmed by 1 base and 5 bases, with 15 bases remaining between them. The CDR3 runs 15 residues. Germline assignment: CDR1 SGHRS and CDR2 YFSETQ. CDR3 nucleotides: TGCGCCAGCAGCTTGTGGTCACCCAGAGGGGAGACCCAGTACTTC. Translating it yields CASSLWSPRGETQYF.

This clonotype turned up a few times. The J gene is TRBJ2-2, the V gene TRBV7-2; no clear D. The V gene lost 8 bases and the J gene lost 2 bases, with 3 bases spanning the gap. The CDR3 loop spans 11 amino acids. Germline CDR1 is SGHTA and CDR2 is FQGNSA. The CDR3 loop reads CASLNTGELFF. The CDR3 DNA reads TGTGCCAGCCTTAACACCGGGGAGCTGTTTTTT.

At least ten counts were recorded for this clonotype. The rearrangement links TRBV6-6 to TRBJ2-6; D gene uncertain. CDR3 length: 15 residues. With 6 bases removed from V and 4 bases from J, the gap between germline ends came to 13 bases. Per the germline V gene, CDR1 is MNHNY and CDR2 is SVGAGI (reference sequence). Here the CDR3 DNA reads TGTGCCAGCAGCCGACCCTTAGGCGGGGCCAACGTCCTGACTTTC. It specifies CASSRPLGGANVLTF.

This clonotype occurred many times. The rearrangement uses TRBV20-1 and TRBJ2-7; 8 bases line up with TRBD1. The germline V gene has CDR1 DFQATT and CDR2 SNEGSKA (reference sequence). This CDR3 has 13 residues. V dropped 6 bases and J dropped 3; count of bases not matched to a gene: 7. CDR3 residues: CSAPTGDNYEQYF. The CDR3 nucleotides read TGCAGTGCCCCGACAGGGGACAACTACGAGCAGTACTTC.

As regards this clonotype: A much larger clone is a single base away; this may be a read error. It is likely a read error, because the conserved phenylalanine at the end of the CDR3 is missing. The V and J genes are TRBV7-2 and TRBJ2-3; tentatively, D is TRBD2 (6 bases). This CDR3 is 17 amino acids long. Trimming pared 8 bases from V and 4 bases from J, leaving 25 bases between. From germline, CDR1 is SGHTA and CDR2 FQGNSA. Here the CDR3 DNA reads TGTGCCAGCCTCAACCGGCGCGGGACCCGCAGACCAGATACGCAGTATTTA. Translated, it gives CASLNRRGTRRPDTQYL.

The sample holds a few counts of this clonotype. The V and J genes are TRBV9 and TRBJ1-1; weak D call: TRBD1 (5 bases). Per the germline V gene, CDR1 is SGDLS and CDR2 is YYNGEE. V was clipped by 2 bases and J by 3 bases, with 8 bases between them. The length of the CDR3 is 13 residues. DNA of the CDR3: TGTGCCAGCAGCGTTCAGGGTGACACTGAAGCTTTCTTT. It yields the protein CASSVQGDTEAFF.

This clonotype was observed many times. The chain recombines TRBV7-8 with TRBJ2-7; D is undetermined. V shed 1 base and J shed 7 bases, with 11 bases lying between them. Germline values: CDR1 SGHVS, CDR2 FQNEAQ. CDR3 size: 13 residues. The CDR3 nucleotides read TGTGCCAGCAGCTTAGTTACCGTTGGGGAGCAGTACTTC. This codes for CASSLVTVGEQYF.

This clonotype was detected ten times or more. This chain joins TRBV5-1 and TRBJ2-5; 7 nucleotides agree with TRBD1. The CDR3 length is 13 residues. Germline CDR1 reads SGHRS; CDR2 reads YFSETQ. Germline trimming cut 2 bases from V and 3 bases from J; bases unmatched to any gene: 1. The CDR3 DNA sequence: TGCGCCAGCAGCTTAACAGGGGAAGAGACCCAGTACTTC. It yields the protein CASSLTGEETQYF. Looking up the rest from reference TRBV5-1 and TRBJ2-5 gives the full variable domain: KAGVTQTPRYLIKTRGQQVTLSCSPISGHRSVSWYQQTPGQGLQFLFEYFSETQRNKGNFPGRFSGRQFSNSRSEMNVSTLELGDSALYLCASSLTGEETQYFGPGTRLLVL.

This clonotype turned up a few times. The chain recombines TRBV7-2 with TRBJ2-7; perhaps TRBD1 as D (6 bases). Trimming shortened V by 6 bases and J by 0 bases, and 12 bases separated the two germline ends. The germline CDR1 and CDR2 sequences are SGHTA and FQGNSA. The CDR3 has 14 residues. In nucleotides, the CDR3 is TGTGCCAGCAGGCTGACAGGCCTCTCCTACGAGCAGTACTTC. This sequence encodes CASRLTGLSYEQYF.

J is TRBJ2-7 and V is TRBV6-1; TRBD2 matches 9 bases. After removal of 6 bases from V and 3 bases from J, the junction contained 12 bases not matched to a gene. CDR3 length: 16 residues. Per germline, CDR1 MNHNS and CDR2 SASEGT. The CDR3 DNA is TGTGCCAGCAGCGCGGGGGGGGCAGGGGAAGGCTACGAGCAGTACTTC. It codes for CASSAGGAGEGYEQYF.

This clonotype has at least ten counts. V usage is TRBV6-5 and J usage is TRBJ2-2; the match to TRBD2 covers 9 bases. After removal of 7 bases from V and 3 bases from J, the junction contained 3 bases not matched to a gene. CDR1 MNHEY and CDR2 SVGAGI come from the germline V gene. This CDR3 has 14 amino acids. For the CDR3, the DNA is TGTGCCAGCACCTTAGCGGGAGACACCGGGGAGCTGTTTTTT. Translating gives CASTLAGDTGELFF.

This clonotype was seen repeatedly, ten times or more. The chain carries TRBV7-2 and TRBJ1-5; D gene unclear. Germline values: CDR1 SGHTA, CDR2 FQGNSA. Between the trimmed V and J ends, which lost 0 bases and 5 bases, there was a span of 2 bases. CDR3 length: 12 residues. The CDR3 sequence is CASSLADQPQHF. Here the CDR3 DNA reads TGTGCCAGCAGCTTAGCCGATCAGCCCCAGCATTTT.

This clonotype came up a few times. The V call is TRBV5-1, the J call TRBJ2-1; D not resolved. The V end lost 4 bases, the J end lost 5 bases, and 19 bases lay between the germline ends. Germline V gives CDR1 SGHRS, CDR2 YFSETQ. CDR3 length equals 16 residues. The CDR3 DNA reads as TGCGCCAGCAGCCCGTCTAAGGAAGTTGGGGACAATGAGCAGTTCTTC. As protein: CASSPSKEVGDNEQFF.

CDR3 in amino acids: CASSRTTNQPQHF. CDR3 coding DNA: TGTGCCAGCAGTAGGACAACTAATCAGCCCCAGCATTTT. The chain employs TRBV5-6 and TRBJ1-5; TRBD1 is a possible D gene (5 bases). Germline V gives CDR1 SGHDT, CDR2 YYEEEE. Trimming left V 5 bases short and J 4 bases short, with 10 bases between. The CDR3 contains 13 residues.

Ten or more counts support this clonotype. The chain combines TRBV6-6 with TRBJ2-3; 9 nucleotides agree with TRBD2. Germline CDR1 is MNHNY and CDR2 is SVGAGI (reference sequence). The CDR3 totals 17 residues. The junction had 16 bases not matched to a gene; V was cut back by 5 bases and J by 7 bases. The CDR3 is CASSPSSGREGAHTQYF. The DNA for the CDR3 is TGTGCCAGCAGTCCGAGTTCGGGGCGGGAGGGCGCACATACGCAGTATTTT.

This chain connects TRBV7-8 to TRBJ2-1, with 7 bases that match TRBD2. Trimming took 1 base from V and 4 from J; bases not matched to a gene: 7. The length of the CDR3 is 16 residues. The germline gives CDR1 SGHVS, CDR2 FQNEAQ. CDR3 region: CASSLDAAGVYNEQFF. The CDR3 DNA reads TGTGCCAGCAGCTTAGATGCGGCGGGAGTATACAATGAGCAGTTCTTC.

The CDR3 loop is CASSARGDRHEQYF. In nucleotides, the CDR3 is TGTGCCAGCAGCGCAAGAGGGGACAGACACGAGCAGTACTTC. This chain connects TRBV9 to TRBJ2-7, with 7 nucleotides matching TRBD1. The CDR3 sequence is 14 residues long. Per the germline V gene, CDR1 is SGDLS and CDR2 is YYNGEE. Losses at the gene ends were 3 bases for V and 5 bases for J; bases not matched to a gene: 8.

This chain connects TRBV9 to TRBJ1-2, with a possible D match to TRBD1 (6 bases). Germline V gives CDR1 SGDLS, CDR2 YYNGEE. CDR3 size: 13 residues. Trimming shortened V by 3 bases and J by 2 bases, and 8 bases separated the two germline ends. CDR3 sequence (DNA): TGTGCCAGCAGCGCTACAGGGAACTATGGCTACACCTTC. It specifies CASSATGNYGYTF.

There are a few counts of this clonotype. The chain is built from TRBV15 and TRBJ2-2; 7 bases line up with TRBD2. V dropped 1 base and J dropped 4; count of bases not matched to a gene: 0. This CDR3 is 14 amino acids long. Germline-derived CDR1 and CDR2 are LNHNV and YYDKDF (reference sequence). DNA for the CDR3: TGTGCCACCAGCAGAGGGGGGGGCACCGGGGAGCTGTTTTTT. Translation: CATSRGGGTGELFF.

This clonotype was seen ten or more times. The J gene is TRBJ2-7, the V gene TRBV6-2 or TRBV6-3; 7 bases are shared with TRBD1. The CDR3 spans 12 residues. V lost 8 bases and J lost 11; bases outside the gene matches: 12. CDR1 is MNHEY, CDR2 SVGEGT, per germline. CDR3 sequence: CASAPTGDPEYF. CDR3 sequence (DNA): TGTGCCAGCGCTCCAACAGGGGACCCGGAGTACTTC.

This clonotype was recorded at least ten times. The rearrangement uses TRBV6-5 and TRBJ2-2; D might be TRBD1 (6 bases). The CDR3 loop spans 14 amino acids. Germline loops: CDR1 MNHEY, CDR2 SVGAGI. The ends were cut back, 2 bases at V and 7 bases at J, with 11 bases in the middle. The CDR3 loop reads CASSYSRGLGELFF. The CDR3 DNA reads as TGTGCCAGCAGTTACAGCAGGGGTCTCGGGGAGCTGTTTTTT.

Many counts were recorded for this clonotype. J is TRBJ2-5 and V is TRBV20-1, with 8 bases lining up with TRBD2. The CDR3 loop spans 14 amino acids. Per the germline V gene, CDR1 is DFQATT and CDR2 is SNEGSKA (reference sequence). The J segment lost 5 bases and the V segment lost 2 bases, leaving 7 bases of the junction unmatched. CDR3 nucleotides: TGCAGTGCTAGAATACTAGCGGTTTTTGAGACCCAGTACTTC. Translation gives CSARILAVFETQYF.

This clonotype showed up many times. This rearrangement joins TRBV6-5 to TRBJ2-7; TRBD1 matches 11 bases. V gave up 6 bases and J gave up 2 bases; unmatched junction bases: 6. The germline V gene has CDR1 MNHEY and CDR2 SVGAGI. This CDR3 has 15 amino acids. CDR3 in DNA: TGTGCCAGCAGACCCGGGACAGGGGGGACCTACGAGCAGTACTTC. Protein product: CASRPGTGGTYEQYF.

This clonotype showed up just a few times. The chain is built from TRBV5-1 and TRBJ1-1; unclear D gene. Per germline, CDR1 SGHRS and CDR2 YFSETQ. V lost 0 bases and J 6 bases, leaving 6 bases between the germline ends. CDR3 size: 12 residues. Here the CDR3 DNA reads TGCGCCAGCAGCTTGGTAGCGGCTGAAGCTTTCTTT. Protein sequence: CASSLVAAEAFF.

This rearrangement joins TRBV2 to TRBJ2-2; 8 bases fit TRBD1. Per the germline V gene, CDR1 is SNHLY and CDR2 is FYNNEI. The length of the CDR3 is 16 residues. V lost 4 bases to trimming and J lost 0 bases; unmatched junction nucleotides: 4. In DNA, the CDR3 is TGTGCCAGCAGTGGCCAGGGGGCCTCGAACACCGGGGAGCTGTTTTTT. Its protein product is CASSGQGASNTGELFF.

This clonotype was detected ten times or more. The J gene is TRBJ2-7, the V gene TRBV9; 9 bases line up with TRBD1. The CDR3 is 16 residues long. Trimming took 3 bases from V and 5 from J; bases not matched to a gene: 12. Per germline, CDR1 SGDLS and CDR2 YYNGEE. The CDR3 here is CASSAGTGTGKHEQYF. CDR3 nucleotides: TGTGCCAGCAGCGCCGGAACCGGGACAGGGAAGCACGAGCAGTACTTC.

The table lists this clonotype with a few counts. The CDR3 sequence: CASSQDRANNQPQHF. The DNA of the CDR3 is TGTGCCAGCAGCCAAGACAGGGCGAACAATCAGCCCCAGCATTTT. This sequence joins TRBV4-2 and TRBJ1-5, with D tentatively TRBD1 (5 bases). Trimming cost V 0 bases and J 3 bases, with 9 bases left between them. The CDR3 is 15 residues long. Germline lookup yields CDR1 LGHNA and CDR2 YNFKEQ.

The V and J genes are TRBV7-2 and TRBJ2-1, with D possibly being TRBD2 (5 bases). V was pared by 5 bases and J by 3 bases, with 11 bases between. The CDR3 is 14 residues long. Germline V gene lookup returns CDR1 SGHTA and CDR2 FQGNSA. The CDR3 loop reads CASSPERNYNEQFF. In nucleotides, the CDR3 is TGTGCCAGCAGCCCCGAGCGGAACTACAATGAGCAGTTCTTC.